Below are 5 T cell receptor beta chains sequenced from a single sample in a study of blood T cell repertoires in COVID-19. The method was immunoSEQ multiplex PCR; TCRdb's version includes in-frame clones alone and lacks a portion of them. The repertoire holds some 410,000 clones, with approximately 90% as singletons. The sample taken for sequencing was PBMCs or T cells enriched from blood (not recorded which). Source of these receptors: a woman younger than 45 with acute COVID-19.

The chain couples TRBV7-2 to TRBJ1-1; no clear D. Germline CDR1 SGHTA, CDR2 FQGNSA. V lost 4 bases to trimming and J lost 1 base, with 10 bases between them. CDR3 size: 14 residues. In DNA form, the CDR3 reads TGTGCCAGCAGCTCCCCGAACAGGAACACTGAAGCTTTCTTT. Amino acids: CASSSPNRNTEAFF.

This chain uses TRBV10-3 with TRBJ1-1; D not resolved. The V gene lost 6 bases and the J gene lost 4 bases, with 12 bases spanning the gap. Per the germline V gene, CDR1 is ENHRY and CDR2 is SYGVKD. The CDR3 has 13 residues. The CDR3 region is CAIRAQKPTEAFF. The CDR3 nucleotides read TGTGCCATCAGAGCACAGAAGCCCACTGAAGCTTTCTTT.

A word on this clone: The junction departs from germline at one end; a sequencing error may be responsible. The chain links TRBV2 to TRBJ2-4; TRBD2 matches 12 bases. Germline V gives CDR1 SNHLY, CDR2 FYNNEI. The CDR3 is made up of 13 amino acids. The CDR3 region has the DNA TGTGCCAGCGGGAACCTAGCGGGGGGGCTTCCCGGGTTC. Amino acid sequence: CASGNLAGGLPGF.

V gene TRBV9 combines with J gene TRBJ2-7, with TRBD2 as a possible D gene (5 bases). V was cut by 0 bases and J by 9 bases, with 19 bases left in between. Per the germline V gene, CDR1 is SGDLS and CDR2 is YYNGEE. This CDR3 contains 15 residues. The CDR3 here is CASSVGFEGTGWQYF. CDR3 sequence (DNA): TGTGCCAGCAGCGTAGGGTTCGAGGGAACGGGATGGCAGTACTTC.

CDR3 loop: CASSRQGTGELFF. The CDR3 nucleotides read TGTGCCAGCAGCCGACAGGGGACCGGGGAGCTGTTTTTT. J is TRBJ2-2 and V is TRBV7-2; 8 bases are a match to TRBD1. Unmatched junction bases numbered 1, after V lost 5 bases and J lost 5 bases. Per germline, CDR1 SGHTA and CDR2 FQGNSA. This CDR3 contains 13 residues.